The sequence of this T cell receptor beta chain was determined in a study of blood T cell repertoires in COVID-19. Original methodology: Estimation of nucleated cell counts was performed using reference gene primer amplification. Method: immunoSEQ multiplex PCR; TCRdb's copy keeps in-frame clones and lacks some. Clone size and the V and J calls come from that table; the DNA yielded D and trimming. The top ten clones hold under 3% of a sample with some 220,000 clones, 88% of them seen once. Cohort allocation depended upon clinical history that participants reported. Recovered status in Cohort 3 required two negative PCRs, clearance, or symptom resolution. CDR1 and CDR2 (germline): KGHSH, LQKENI. This CDR3 contains 17 residues. After removal of 1 base from V and 8 bases from J, the junction contained 8 bases not matched to a gene.

This sequence joins TRBV18 and TRBJ2-1; TRBD2 agrees at 13 bases. Sequencing used PBMCs or T cells enriched from blood (not recorded which). The receptor comes from a woman in her thirties who had recovered from COVID-19. The CDR3 is CASSPRPTSGGAYEQFF. As DNA, the CDR3 is TGTGCCAGCTCACCACGCCCTACTAGCGGGGGGGCCTATGAGCAGTTCTTC.